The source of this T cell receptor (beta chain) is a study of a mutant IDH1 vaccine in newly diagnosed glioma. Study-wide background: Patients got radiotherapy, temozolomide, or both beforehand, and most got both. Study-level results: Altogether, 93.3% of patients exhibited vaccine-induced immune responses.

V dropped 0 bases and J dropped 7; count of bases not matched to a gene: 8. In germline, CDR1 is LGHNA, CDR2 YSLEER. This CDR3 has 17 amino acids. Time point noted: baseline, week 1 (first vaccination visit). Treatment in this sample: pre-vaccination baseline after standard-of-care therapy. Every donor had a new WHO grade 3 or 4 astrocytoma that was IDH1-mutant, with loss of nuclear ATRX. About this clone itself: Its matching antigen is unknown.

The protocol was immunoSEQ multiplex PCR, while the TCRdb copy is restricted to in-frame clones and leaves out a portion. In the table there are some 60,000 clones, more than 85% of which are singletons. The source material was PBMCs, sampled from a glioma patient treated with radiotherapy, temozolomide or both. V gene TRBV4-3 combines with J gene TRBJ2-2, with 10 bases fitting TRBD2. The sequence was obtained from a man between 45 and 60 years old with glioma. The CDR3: CASSQDRAGGLGGELFF. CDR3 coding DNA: TGCGCCAGCAGCCAAGATCGAGCGGGGGGGCTGGGCGGGGAGCTGTTTTTT.